These 9 T cell receptor beta chains were all obtained from the same sample, sequenced in a study of monozygotic twins with inflammatory bowel disease. TCRdb reworked the 5' RACE reads into one entry per CDR3 protein, no DNA. The sample totals approximately 330,000 distinct CDR3 sequences. The material sequenced was blood. Receptor source: a human donor with ulcerative colitis or Crohn's disease, or a healthy co-twin of an affected twin (not recorded which).

CDR3 region: CASSLFIKRGGEQYF. The chain employs TRBV5-6 and TRBJ2-7; TCRdb's D gene call, TRBD2, goes unchecked for lack of DNA. Per the germline V gene, CDR1 is SGHDT and CDR2 is YYEEEE. The length of the CDR3 is 15 residues.

The chain is built from TRBV29-1 and TRBJ1-1. Germline lookup yields CDR1 SQVTM and CDR2 ANQGSEA. This CDR3 is 12 amino acids long. The CDR3 sequence is CSVGTESTEAFF.

The chain links TRBV20-1 to TRBJ1-5. Germline CDR1 reads DFQATT; CDR2 reads SNEGSKA (reference sequence). The CDR3 is 16 amino acids. This CDR3 is CSAREGLGRAHQPQHF.

CDR3 in amino acids: CSALSGAGFGFSNQPQHF. The chain couples TRBV20-1 to TRBJ1-5; TCRdb's assignment of TRBD1 cannot be checked, as there is no DNA. CDR3 size: 18 residues. Per the germline V gene, CDR1 is DFQATT and CDR2 is SNEGSKA (reference sequence).

This sequence joins TRBV2 and TRBJ2-1; TCRdb proposes TRBD1, but this gene call is untestable without DNA. The length of the CDR3 is 13 residues. Germline V gene lookup returns CDR1 SNHLY and CDR2 FYNNEI. CDR3 loop: CASRGGGGNEQFF.

The chain uses TRBV6-2 or TRBV6-3 and TRBJ1-6. Germline assignment: CDR1 MNHEY and CDR2 SVGEGT. This CDR3 spans 16 amino acids. The CDR3 sequence: CASRGLRDFLNSPLHF.

The gene calls are TRBV7-2 and TRBJ1-5; no DNA is available, so the TRBD1 call from TCRdb remains unchecked. From germline, CDR1 is SGHTA and CDR2 FQGNSA. This CDR3 contains 14 residues. CDR3 in amino acids: CASSLQTGDQPQHF.

The chain is built from TRBV11-3 and TRBJ1-4; the D call of TRBD1 rests on TCRdb alone, since no DNA is present to check it. The CDR3 sequence is 20 residues long. The germline V gene has CDR1 SGHNT and CDR2 YENEEA. The CDR3: CASSLFTGTVLGETNEKLFF.

The chain recombines TRBV11-2 with TRBJ1-1. The germline gives CDR1 SGHAT, CDR2 FQNNGV. The CDR3 covers 13 residues. This CDR3 is CASSITGNTEAFF.